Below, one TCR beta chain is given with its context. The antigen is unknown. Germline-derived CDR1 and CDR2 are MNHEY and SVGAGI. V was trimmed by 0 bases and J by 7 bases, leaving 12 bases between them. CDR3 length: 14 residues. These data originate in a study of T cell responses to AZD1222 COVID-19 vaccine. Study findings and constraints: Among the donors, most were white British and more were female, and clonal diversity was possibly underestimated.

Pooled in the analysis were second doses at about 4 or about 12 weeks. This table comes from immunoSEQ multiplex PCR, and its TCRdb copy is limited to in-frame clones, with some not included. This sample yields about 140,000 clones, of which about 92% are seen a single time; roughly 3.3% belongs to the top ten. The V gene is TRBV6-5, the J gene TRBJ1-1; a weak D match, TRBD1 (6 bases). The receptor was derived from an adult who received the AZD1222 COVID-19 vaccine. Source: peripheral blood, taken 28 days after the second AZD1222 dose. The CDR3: CASSYSRGAGEAFF. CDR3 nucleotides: TGTGCCAGCAGTTACTCGAGGGGGGCAGGTGAAGCTTTCTTT.